The 17 T cell receptor beta chains listed next were all sequenced from one sample in a study of blood T cells in healthy people across ages. Primed by a sample-barcoded 5' primer and a J-beta primer mix, a second PCR proceeded for about 6 to 12 cycles. MiXCR, run by TCRdb on the 5' RACE reads, gives a single entry per CDR3 protein. The sample contains nearly 800,000 distinct CDR3 sequences, roughly three fifths of which appear only once. The material sequenced was blood. Receptors originate from a man between 35 and 55 years old in good health.

J is TRBJ2-1 and V is TRBV11-2; tentatively, D is TRBD1 (5 bases). Germline V gene lookup returns CDR1 SGHAT and CDR2 FQNNGV. V lost 5 bases, J lost 4 bases, and 9 bases lay in between. This CDR3 is 13 amino acids long. In DNA form, the CDR3 reads TGTGCCAGCAGCCGACAGCTGTACAATGAGCAGTTCTTC. Translation gives CASSRQLYNEQFF.

The chain is built from TRBV12-3 or TRBV12-4 and TRBJ1-1; D uncertain. The V end lost 5 bases, the J end lost 2 bases, and 12 bases lay between the germline ends. This CDR3 comprises 14 residues. CDR3 in DNA: TGTGCCAGCAGTCCCAGACCCCGCAACACTGAAGCTTTCTTT. This translates into CASSPRPRNTEAFF.

This clonotype has more than one count but fewer than ten. The chain combines TRBV27 with TRBJ2-7; 8 bases are a match to TRBD1. Germline CDR1 MNHEY, CDR2 SMNVEV (reference sequence). The CDR3 length is 12 residues. Germline trimming cut 5 bases from V and 9 bases from J; bases unmatched to any gene: 6. CDR3: CASSISGGWQYF. DNA for the CDR3: TGTGCCAGCAGTATCTCAGGGGGCTGGCAGTACTTC.

This chain uses TRBV11-2 with TRBJ2-3; 10 positions match TRBD1. The CDR3 runs 18 residues. Germline CDR1 reads SGHAT; CDR2 reads FQNNGV. Unmatched junction bases numbered 12, after V lost 3 bases and J lost 3 bases. The CDR3 DNA is TGTGCCAGCAGCTTTCGGGGACAGGGGCGTAAGGTAACAGATACGCAGTATTTT. Translation: CASSFRGQGRKVTDTQYF.

This clonotype has just one count. The V call is TRBV20-1, the J call TRBJ1-1; TRBD1 is a possible D gene (5 bases). CDR3 size: 14 residues. Trimming took 5 bases from V and 0 from J, leaving 13 bases between them. CDR1 and CDR2 (germline): DFQATT, SNEGSKA (reference sequence). In nucleotides, the CDR3 is TGCAGTGCTGGGGCCCCATTATTGAACACTGAAGCTTTCTTT. It is translated as CSAGAPLLNTEAFF.

This clonotype came up a few times. The chain recombines TRBV5-5 with TRBJ2-7; D gene ambiguous. The V end lost 5 bases, the J end lost 5 bases, and 11 bases lay between the germline ends. This CDR3 comprises 12 residues. Germline-derived CDR1 and CDR2 are SGHKS and YYEKEE (reference sequence). The chain's CDR3 is CASRITNDEQYF. DNA of the CDR3: TGTGCCAGCAGGATAACGAACGACGAGCAGTACTTC.

In this sample, this clonotype turned up a few times. The V and J genes are TRBV4-3 and TRBJ1-2; D might be TRBD1 (6 bases). The CDR3 has 15 amino acids. V was pared by 4 bases and J by 1 base, with 13 bases between. The germline V gene encodes CDR1 LGHNA and CDR2 YSLEER. In DNA form, the CDR3 reads TGCGCCAGCAGCCTTGGACAGAAGAATAACTATGGCTACACCTTC. Encoded protein: CASSLGQKNNYGYTF.

This chain uses TRBV12-3 or TRBV12-4 with TRBJ2-5; D is perhaps TRBD2 (7 bases). TRBJ2-7 matches the DNA end more closely, so the J call is doubtful. The CDR3 spans 13 residues. The CDR3, as DNA: TGTGCCAGCAGTTCCGGGGAGGGGGTCGAGCAGTACTTC. Translating gives CASSSGEGVEQYF.

The rearrangement joins TRBV25-1 to TRBJ1-1; 8 bases agree with TRBD1. J lost 2 bases, V lost 8 bases, and 7 bases had no gene match. Germline CDR1 and CDR2: MGHDK and SYGVNS. The CDR3 has 14 residues. The CDR3 here is CASLRQGSNTEAFF. The CDR3 DNA follows: TGTGCCAGCCTCCGACAGGGGTCAAACACTGAAGCTTTCTTT.

This clonotype was detected only a few times. This chain uses TRBV29-1 with TRBJ2-7, with 13 positions matching TRBD2. J lost 5 bases, V lost 3 bases, and 13 bases had no gene match. Germline V gives CDR1 SQVTM, CDR2 ANQGSEA. The CDR3 has 17 residues. CDR3 sequence reads: CSVEGLAGITFPNEQYF. The CDR3 coding sequence is TGCAGCGTTGAGGGACTAGCGGGGATCACCTTTCCTAACGAGCAGTACTTC.

This sequence joins TRBV12-3 or TRBV12-4 and TRBJ2-3; no definite D call. This CDR3 spans 11 amino acids. V was cut by 8 bases and J by 6 bases, with 9 bases left in between. CDR3 in amino acids: CASRTLDTQYF. CDR3 bases: TGTGCCAGCCGCACATTGGATACGCAGTATTTT.

The chain links TRBV20-1 to TRBJ2-3; maybe TRBD2 (6 bases). V dropped 1 base and J dropped 2 bases, with 10 bases sitting between them. The CDR3 extends over 14 amino acids. Germline assignment: CDR1 DFQATT and CDR2 SNEGSKA (reference sequence). CDR3 DNA: TGCAGTGCTAGAGCGGCGGGGATCACAGATACGCAGTATTTT. Protein product: CSARAAGITDTQYF.

V is TRBV28 and J is TRBJ2-3, with 8 bases identical to TRBD1. The CDR3 spans 17 residues. Per germline, CDR1 MDHEN and CDR2 SYDVKM. The junction had 11 bases not matched to a gene; V was cut back by 3 bases and J by 3 bases. The DNA of the CDR3 is TGTGCCAGCAGTTTTACAGCCAGGACAGGGTGGACAGATACGCAGTATTTT. It codes for CASSFTARTGWTDTQYF. The whole variable domain, filled in from reference TRBV28 and TRBJ2-3, reads DVKVTQSSRYLVKRTGEKVFLECVQDMDHENMFWYRQDPGLGLRLIYFSYDVKMKEKGDIPEGYSVSREKKERFSLILESASTNQTSMYLCASSFTARTGWTDTQYFGPGTRLTVL.

The CDR3 here is CASSLSVGLVHNEQFF. The DNA of the CDR3 is TGTGCCAGCAGCTTATCGGTGGGACTGGTACACAATGAGCAGTTCTTC. The rearrangement joins TRBV7-9 to TRBJ2-1; tentative D call: TRBD2 (6 bases). Trimming cost V 2 bases and J 5 bases, with 16 bases left between them. Germline V gives CDR1 SEHNR, CDR2 FQNEAQ (reference sequence). CDR3 length: 16 residues.

V and J are TRBV12-3 or TRBV12-4 and TRBJ1-5, with D hard to call. CDR3 length equals 14 residues. V was clipped by 4 bases and J by 4 bases, with 11 bases between them. As DNA, the CDR3 is TGTGCCAGCAGTTATGACGGCGTTAATCAGCCCCAGCATTTT. Residues: CASSYDGVNQPQHF.

The table lists this clonotype with a few counts. Written as DNA, the CDR3 is TGTGCCAGCAGTGACTCCCCCTCGGGGGGGATGAGTGAGCAGTTCTTC. This translates into CASSDSPSGGMSEQFF. J is TRBJ2-1 and V is TRBV6-4; 8 bases align to TRBD2. The CDR3 has 16 residues. The V and J ends lost 0 bases and 9 bases, in that order; junction bases with no gene match: 10. Germline CDR1 MRHNA, CDR2 SNTAGT.

The chain couples TRBV7-3 to TRBJ1-2, with TRBD1 matching 7 bases. In germline, CDR1 is SGHTA, CDR2 FQGTGA. V lost 2 bases and J lost 6; bases outside the gene matches: 6. This CDR3 is built from 14 residues. As DNA, the CDR3 is TGTGCCAGCAGCTTAGTCCCAGGGGGTGATGGCTACACCTTC. This codes for CASSLVPGGDGYTF.